Listed below are T cell receptor beta chains from one sample, sequenced in a study of tumor-infiltrating lymphocytes in primary liver carcinoma. TCRdb called the multiplex PCR reads again in MiXCR, with one record for every CDR3 protein. The profile shows about 110,000 distinct CDR3 sequences, 80% to 85% of them singletons. Sample: liver tumor tissue from sampling region 3. Every receptor here comes from a man between 35 and 55 years old with primary liver carcinoma and hepatitis B virus infection. Both conserved end residues are part of each CDR3. A D gene is named only where the DNA matches it firmly. Not all rows give a size; the values are once, few, many and, for expanded clones, a class.

j_gene	len	abundance	d_gene	v_gene	CDR3aa	CDR3nt
TRBJ2-3	15	NA	NA	TRBV5-4	CASSLGGPKRDTQYF	TGTGCCAGCAGCTTGGGAGGCCCGAAAAGGGATACGCAGTATTTT
TRBJ1-1	14	many	NA	TRBV5-1	CASSLETANTEAFF	TGCGCCAGCAGCTTGGAGACAGCGAACACTGAAGCTTTCTTT
TRBJ2-5	18	NA	TRBD2	TRBV12-3/TRBV12-4	CASRWGLAGEEVREAQYF	TGTGCCAGCAGATGGGGACTAGCGGGAGAGGAGGTTCGGGAGGCCCAGTACTTC
TRBJ2-5	12	NA	NA	TRBV29-1	CSLLDRGETQYF	TGCAGCTTGTTGGATAGGGGAGAGACCCAGTACTTC
TRBJ2-7	15	NA	NA	TRBV11-2	CASSSRQLYAREQYF	TGTGCCAGCAGCTCCAGACAGCTTTACGCGCGCGAACAGTACTTC
TRBJ2-3	13	NA	NA	TRBV12-3/TRBV12-4	CAGSLGGVSTQYF	TGTGCAGGCAGCCTGGGGGGCGTCAGTACGCAATATTTT
TRBJ2-2	16	NA	TRBD2	TRBV29-1	CSFAGLAATNTGELFF	TGCAGCTTTGCAGGACTAGCGGCAACGAACACCGGGGAGCTATTTTTT
TRBJ1-1	13	once	NA	TRBV6-5	CASSRTGETKTFF	TGTGCCAGCAGTAGGACTGGGGAAACAAAAACTTTCTTT
TRBJ2-7	13	NA	NA	TRBV7-8	CVSSFTSTNEQYF	TGTGTCAGCAGCTTTACTAGCACCAACGAGCAGTACTTC
TRBJ2-7	16	NA	NA	TRBV11-1	CASSMRVRASLGEHYF	TGTGCCAGCAGCATGCGCGTCAGGGCGTCCCTGGGAGAACATTACTTC
TRBJ1-3	15	NA	NA	TRBV6-1	CVSSAWTASGNTIYF	TGTGTCAGCAGTGCTTGGACTGCCTCTGGAAACACCATATATTTT
TRBJ2-7	11	NA	NA	TRBV12-3/TRBV12-4	CASSTSYEQYF	TGTGCCAGCAGTACATCCTACGAGCAGTACTTC
TRBJ2-3	16	once	NA	TRBV5-1	CASNLNGPTSTDTQYF	TGCGCCAGCAACTTGAACGGCCCCACTAGCACAGATACGCAGTATTTT
TRBJ2-3	15	NA	NA	TRBV11-1	CASSLPKGNTDTQYF	TGTGCCAGCAGTTTGCCGAAGGGGAACACAGATACGCAGTATTTT
TRBJ1-2	12	once	NA	TRBV12-3/TRBV12-4	CASSSLSSGYIF	TGTGCCAGCAGTTCGCTGAGTTCGGGCTACATCTTC
TRBJ1-1	14	NA	NA	TRBV6-6	CACSYQEVYAEAFF	TGTGCCTGCAGTTATCAGGAGGTCTACGCTGAAGCTTTCTTT
TRBJ2-3	19	NA	NA	TRBV11-1	CVSSSGESSVGARTDTQYF	TGTGTCAGCAGCTCAGGGGAAAGCTCTGTTGGAGCCCGCACAGATACGCAGTATTTT
TRBJ2-4	16	NA	TRBD1	TRBV7-9	CASSSQGTQVKNIWYF	TGTGCCAGCAGCTCACAGGGGACGCAGGTCAAAAACATTTGGTACTTC
TRBJ2-1	13	NA	TRBD2	TRBV6-1	CASSHGLAIEQLF	TGTGCCAGTAGTCACGGACTAGCGATTGAGCAGTTATTC
TRBJ2-1	16	few	TRBD2	TRBV4-2	CASSQEEPGGYNEQFF	TGTGCTAGCAGCCAAGAGGAGCCGGGAGGGTACAATGAGCAGTTCTTC
TRBJ2-7	12	NA	NA	TRBV16	CASSEISGEQYF	TGTGCCAGCAGCGAAATCAGTGGCGAGCAGTACTTC
TRBJ2-1	12	NA	NA	TRBV12-5	CASGLQVDEQFF	TGTGCTAGTGGTCTCCAAGTGGATGAGCAGTTCTTC
TRBJ1-4	11	NA	NA	TRBV6-6	CGSSFGGKLFF	TGTGGTAGCAGTTTTGGGGGAAAACTGTTTTTT
TRBJ2-7	15	NA	NA	TRBV4-2	CASSQARTATYEQYF	TGTGCCAGCAGCCAGGCCAGGACGGCAACCTACGAGCAATACTTC
TRBJ1-5	16	once	NA	TRBV7-8	CPSSLVDRAIDQPQHF	TGTCCCAGCAGCTTAGTAGACAGAGCGATTGATCAGCCCCAGCATTTT
TRBJ2-7	13	NA	NA	TRBV28	CASSPAQDYQQYF	TGTGCCAGCAGTCCCGCACAGGACTACCAGCAGTACTTC
TRBJ1-1	13	NA	TRBD1	TRBV6-6	CASSYTGGTEVFF	TGTGCCAGCAGTTATACAGGGGGCACTGAAGTTTTCTTT
TRBJ1-1	15	many	NA	TRBV29-1	CSVGPGWGMNTEAFF	TGCAGCGTGGGCCCGGGATGGGGAATGAACACTGAAGCTTTCTTT
TRBJ2-7	11	NA	NA	TRBV29-1	CSVRDTNEQYF	TGCAGCGTACGTGACACCAACGAGCAGTACTTC
TRBJ1-1	15	NA	NA	TRBV5-1	CASNLAGGARTEALF	TGCGCCAGCAACTTGGCCGGAGGGGCAAGGACTGAAGCTCTCTTT
TRBJ2-1	16	NA	NA	TRBV14	CASSAVAEWANNEQFF	TGTGCCAGCAGTGCCGTAGCGGAATGGGCAAACAATGAGCAATTCTTC
TRBJ2-1	19	NA	TRBD2	TRBV11-2	CARSLQWVPGTSGSHEQFF	TGTGCCAGGAGCCTCCAATGGGTGCCTGGGACTAGTGGGAGTCATGAGCAGTTCTTC
TRBJ2-7	24	NA	TRBD2	TRBV4-1	CASSRIEGQGRPTGTSGRMYEKYF	TGTGCCAGCAGCCGAATAGAGGGGCAGGGTCGCCCGACCGGGACTAGCGGGAGGATGTACGAGAAGTACTTC
TRBJ2-1	15	many	TRBD2	TRBV6-1	CASSAQLAGVNEQFF	TGTGCCAGCAGTGCCCAACTAGCGGGAGTTAATGAGCAGTTCTTC
TRBJ2-3	13	NA	NA	TRBV14	CANSPGYTDTQYF	TGCGCCAACAGCCCTGGATACACAGATACGCAGTATTTT
TRBJ2-5	11	NA	NA	TRBV6-1	CASSESSTQYF	TGTGCCAGCAGTGAGTCATCGACGCAGTACTTC
TRBJ2-5	15	NA	NA	TRBV11-2	CASSAGSAPGVTHYF	TGTGCCAGCAGCGCCGGGTCAGCCCCAGGGGTGACCCATTACTTC
TRBJ2-7	14	once	NA	TRBV29-1	CSVEDSTPSYEQYF	TGCAGCGTTGAAGACTCCACTCCCTCCTACGAACAGTACTTC
TRBJ2-1	17	NA	NA	TRBV5-6	CASSLMPCGPSYNEQFF	TGTGCCAGCAGCTTGATGCCTTGCGGGCCCTCCTACAATGAGCAGTTCTTC
TRBJ1-1	16	NA	NA	TRBV5-4	CASSLGGARRNTEDFF	TGTGCCAGCAGCTTAGGGGGGGCTAGACGGAACACTGAAGATTTCTTT
TRBJ1-5	13	NA	NA	TRBV6-5	CASSYSPQEPQHF	TGTGCCAGCAGTTACTCCCCTCAAGAGCCCCAGCATTTT
TRBJ2-1	14	NA	TRBD2	TRBV5-1	CTSSSGLAVYEQFF	TGTACCAGCAGCTCGGGACTAGCGGTCTACGAGCAGTTCTTC
TRBJ1-6	15	NA	NA	TRBV4-3	CASSQEQFYNSPLHF	TGCGCCAGCAGCCAAGAACAGTTCTATAATTCACCCCTCCACTTT
TRBJ2-7	12	NA	NA	TRBV7-8	CGSSSCDYEQYF	TGTGGCAGCAGCTCCTGTGATTACGAGCAGTACTTC
TRBJ2-5	13	once	NA	TRBV20-1	CSASSSSGEAQYF	TGCAGTGCCTCCTCATCGTCCGGGGAGGCCCAGTACTTC
TRBJ2-1	12	NA	NA	TRBV5-1	CASGLYSGEQFF	TGCGCCAGTGGCTTGTATAGCGGTGAGCAGTTCTTC
TRBJ2-5	13	NA	NA	TRBV12-3/TRBV12-4	CVSSLVGVETQHF	TGTGTCAGCAGTCTAGTGGGAGTTGAGACCCAGCACTTC
TRBJ1-2	13	NA	NA	TRBV28	CSSSLVTDYVYTF	TGTTCCAGCAGTTTGGTCACAGACTATGTCTACACCTTC
TRBJ1-1	16	NA	NA	TRBV19	CASSLAGGEGNTEAFF	TGTGCCAGTAGTCTGGCCGGCGGGGAGGGGAACACTGAAGCTTTCTTT
TRBJ2-4	17	NA	TRBD2	TRBV11-1	CVSSVPGASGTKNIQYF	TGTGTCAGCAGCGTTCCCGGGGCTAGCGGGACCAAGAACATTCAGTACTTC
TRBJ2-3	14	NA	TRBD1	TRBV28	CTSSFDRVTDTQYF	TGTACCAGCAGTTTCGACAGGGTCACGGATACGCAGTATTTT
TRBJ2-5	15	NA	TRBD2	TRBV2	CASSQLAAGQETQYF	TGTGCCAGCAGTCAACTAGCGGCTGGGCAAGAGACCCAATACTTC
TRBJ2-1	15	once	TRBD2	TRBV6-4	CASSDSSGGYNELFF	TGTGCCAGCAGTGACTCTAGCGGGGGTTACAATGAGCTGTTCTTC
TRBJ2-3	16	NA	TRBD2	TRBV29-1	CSVLGLAVISTDTQYF	TGTAGCGTTCTTGGACTAGCGGTGATAAGCACAGATACGCAGTATTTT
TRBJ2-1	14	few	TRBD2	TRBV20-1	CSASFRTSINEQFF	TGCAGTGCTAGTTTCCGGACTAGCATTAATGAGCAGTTCTTC
TRBJ2-5	14	NA	NA	TRBV5-4	CASNPAQVGGTQYF	TGTGCCAGCAACCCAGCACAGGTGGGGGGGACCCAGTACTTC
TRBJ2-1	13	NA	NA	TRBV7-9	CASSFQGYNEQFF	TGTGCCAGCAGCTTTCAAGGGTACAATGAGCAATTCTTC
TRBJ1-2	13	many	TRBD1	TRBV28	CASSPGQRYGYTF	TGTGCCAGTTCCCCGGGACAGCGCTATGGCTACACCTTC
TRBJ2-3	11	NA	NA	TRBV10-2	CASSHTGRQYF	TGCGCCAGCAGTCACACAGGTAGGCAGTATTTT